Listed here is a single T cell receptor beta chain. This specimen belongs to a study of cytomegalovirus exposure and HLA in healthy donors. For the study at large: Around 85 million unique TCR sequences came from HLA-typed donors in an early release.

Primers for the PCR totalled 60 Vbeta and 13 Jbeta. The data were produced by immunoSEQ multiplex PCR, yet TCRdb's version contains in-frame clones alone and is incomplete. Among about 170,000 clones listed, about 76% were seen once. Germline V gene sequence: CDR1 SGHDN, CDR2 FVKESK. With 1 base removed from V and 7 bases from J, the gap between germline ends came to 17 bases. The CDR3 sequence is 17 residues long. The chain links TRBV14 to TRBJ1-6; possibly TRBD1 for D (5 bases). Sequencing input: PBMCs. The receptor comes from a woman aged 18-29 years in good health and CMV-seropositive. The CDR3 spells CASSQGLGGARNSPLHF. CDR3 bases: TGTGCCAGCAGCCAAGGGCTCGGAGGGGCCAGAAATTCACCCCTCCACTTT.